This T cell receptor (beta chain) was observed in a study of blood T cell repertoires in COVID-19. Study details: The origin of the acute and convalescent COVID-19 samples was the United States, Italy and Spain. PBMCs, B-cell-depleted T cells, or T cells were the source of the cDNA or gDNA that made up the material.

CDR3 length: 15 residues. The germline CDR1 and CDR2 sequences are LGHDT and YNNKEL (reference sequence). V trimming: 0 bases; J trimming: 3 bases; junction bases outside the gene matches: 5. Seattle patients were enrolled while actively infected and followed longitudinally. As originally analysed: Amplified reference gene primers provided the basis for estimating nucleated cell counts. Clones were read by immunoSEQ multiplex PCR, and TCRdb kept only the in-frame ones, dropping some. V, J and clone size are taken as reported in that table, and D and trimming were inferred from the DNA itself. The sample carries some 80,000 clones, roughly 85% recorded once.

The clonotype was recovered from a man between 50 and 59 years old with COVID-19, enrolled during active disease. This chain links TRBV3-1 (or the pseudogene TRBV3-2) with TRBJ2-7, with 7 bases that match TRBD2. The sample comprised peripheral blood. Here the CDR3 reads CASSQDLTSYYEQYF. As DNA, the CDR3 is TGTGCCAGCAGCCAAGATTTGACTAGCTACTACGAGCAGTACTTC.